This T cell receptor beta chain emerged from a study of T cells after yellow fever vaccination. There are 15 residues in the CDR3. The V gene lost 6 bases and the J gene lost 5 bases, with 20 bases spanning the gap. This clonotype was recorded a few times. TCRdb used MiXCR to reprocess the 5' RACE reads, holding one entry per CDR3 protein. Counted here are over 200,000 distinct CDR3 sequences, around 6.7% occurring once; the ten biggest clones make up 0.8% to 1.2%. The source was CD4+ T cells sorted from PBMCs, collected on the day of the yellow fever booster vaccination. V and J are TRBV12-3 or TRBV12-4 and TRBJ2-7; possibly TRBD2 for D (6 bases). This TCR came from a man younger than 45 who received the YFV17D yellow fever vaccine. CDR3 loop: CASRPPGLGEDEQYF. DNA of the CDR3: TGTGCCAGCAGGCCTCCGGGACTGGGGGAGGACGAGCAGTACTTC.